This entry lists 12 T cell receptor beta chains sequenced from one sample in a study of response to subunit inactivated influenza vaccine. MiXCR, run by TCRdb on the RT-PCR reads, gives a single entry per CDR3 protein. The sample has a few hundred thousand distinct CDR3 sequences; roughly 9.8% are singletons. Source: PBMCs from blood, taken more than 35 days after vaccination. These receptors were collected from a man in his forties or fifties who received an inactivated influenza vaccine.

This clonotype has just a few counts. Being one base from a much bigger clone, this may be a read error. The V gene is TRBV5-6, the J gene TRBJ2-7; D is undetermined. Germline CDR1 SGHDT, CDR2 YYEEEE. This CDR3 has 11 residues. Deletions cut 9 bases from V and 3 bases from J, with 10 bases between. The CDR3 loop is CAISYIYEQYF. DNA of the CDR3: TGTGCCATCAGTTATATCTACGAGCAGTACTTC.

The CDR3 region has the DNA TGTGCCAGCAGGAAGACAGGGGTGGGCTCCTACGAGCAGTACTTC. Translating it yields CASRKTGVGSYEQYF. The chain couples TRBV6-2 or TRBV6-3 to TRBJ2-7; 8 bases line up with TRBD1. CDR3 length equals 15 residues. CDR1 and CDR2 from the germline V gene are MNHEY and SVGEGT. V lost 6 bases and J lost 0; bases outside the gene matches: 7.

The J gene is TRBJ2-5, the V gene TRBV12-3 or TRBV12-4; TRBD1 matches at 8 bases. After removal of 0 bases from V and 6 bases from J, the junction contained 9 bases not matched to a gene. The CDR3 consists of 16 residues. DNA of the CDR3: TGTGCCAGCAGTTTAGCGTTCCAGGGGGCGAATAAGACCCAGTACTTC. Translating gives CASSLAFQGANKTQYF.

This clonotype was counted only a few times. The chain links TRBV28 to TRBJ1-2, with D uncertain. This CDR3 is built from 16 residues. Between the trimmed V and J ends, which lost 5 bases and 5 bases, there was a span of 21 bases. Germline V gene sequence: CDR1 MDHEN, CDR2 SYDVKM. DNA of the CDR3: TGTGCCAGCAGTCGGCTGAGTGCGGGCCCCTTTTATGGCTACACCTTC. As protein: CASSRLSAGPFYGYTF.

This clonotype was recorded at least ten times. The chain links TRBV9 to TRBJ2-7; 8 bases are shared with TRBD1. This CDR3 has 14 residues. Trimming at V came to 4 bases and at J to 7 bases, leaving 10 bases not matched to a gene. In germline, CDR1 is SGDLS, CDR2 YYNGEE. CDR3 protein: CASSPFGQGSEQYF. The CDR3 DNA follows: TGTGCCAGCAGCCCCTTCGGACAGGGAAGTGAGCAGTACTTC.

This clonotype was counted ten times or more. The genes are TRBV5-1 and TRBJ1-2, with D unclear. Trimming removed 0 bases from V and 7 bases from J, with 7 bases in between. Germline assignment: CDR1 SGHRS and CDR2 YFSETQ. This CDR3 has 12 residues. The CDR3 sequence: CASSLGRAGYTF. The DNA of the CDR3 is TGCGCCAGCAGCTTGGGAAGGGCTGGCTACACCTTC.

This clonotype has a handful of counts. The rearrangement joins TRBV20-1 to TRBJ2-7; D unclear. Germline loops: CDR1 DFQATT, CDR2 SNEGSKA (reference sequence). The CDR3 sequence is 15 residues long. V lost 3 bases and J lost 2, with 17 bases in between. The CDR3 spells CSASRPSGETYEQYF. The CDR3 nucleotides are TGCAGTGCTAGCCGCCCCTCGGGTGAAACCTACGAGCAGTACTTC.

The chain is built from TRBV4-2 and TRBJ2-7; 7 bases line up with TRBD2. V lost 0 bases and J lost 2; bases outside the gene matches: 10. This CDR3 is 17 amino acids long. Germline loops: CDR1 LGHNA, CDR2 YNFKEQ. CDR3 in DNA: TGTGCCAGCAGCCAAGAGCCCCGCCAGGGAGGGACCTACGAGCAGTACTTC. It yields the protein CASSQEPRQGGTYEQYF.

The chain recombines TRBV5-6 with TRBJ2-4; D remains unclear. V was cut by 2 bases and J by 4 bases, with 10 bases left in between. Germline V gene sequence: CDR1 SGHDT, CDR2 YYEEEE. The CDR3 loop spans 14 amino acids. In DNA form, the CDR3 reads TGTGCCAGCAGCTTAGGTCATCCAAAAAACATTCAGTACTTC. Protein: CASSLGHPKNIQYF.

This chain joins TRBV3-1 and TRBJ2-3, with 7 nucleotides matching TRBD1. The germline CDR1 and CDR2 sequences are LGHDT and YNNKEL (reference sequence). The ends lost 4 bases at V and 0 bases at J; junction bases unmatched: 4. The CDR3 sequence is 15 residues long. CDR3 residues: CASSLGGQSTDTQYF. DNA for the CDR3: TGTGCCAGCAGCCTTGGGGGACAGAGCACAGATACGCAGTATTTT.

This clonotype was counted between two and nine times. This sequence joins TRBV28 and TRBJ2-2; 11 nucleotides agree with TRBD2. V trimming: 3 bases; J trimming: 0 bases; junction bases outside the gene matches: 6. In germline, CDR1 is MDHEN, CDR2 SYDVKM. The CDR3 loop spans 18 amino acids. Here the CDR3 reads CASSLLGTSGANTGELFF. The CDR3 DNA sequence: TGTGCCAGCAGTTTGCTTGGGACTAGCGGAGCGAACACCGGGGAGCTGTTTTTT.

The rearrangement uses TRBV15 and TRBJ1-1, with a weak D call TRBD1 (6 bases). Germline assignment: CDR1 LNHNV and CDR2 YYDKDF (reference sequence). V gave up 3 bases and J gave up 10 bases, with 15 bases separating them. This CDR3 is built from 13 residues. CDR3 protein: CATSRDKGGRAFF. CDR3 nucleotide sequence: TGTGCCACCAGCAGGGATAAAGGGGGGCGAGCTTTCTTT. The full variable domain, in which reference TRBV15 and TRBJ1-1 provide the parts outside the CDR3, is DAMVIQNPRYQVTQFGKPVTLSCSQTLNHNVMYWYQQKSSQAPKLLFHYYDKDFNNEADTPDNFQSRRPNTSFCFLDIRSPGLGDTAMYLCATSRDKGGRAFFGQGTRLTVV.